Listed below are T cell receptor beta chains from one sample, sequenced in a study of blood T cell repertoires in COVID-19. Using immunoSEQ multiplex PCR, the repertoire was profiled, and TCRdb retains in-frame clones only, with some absent. The table includes more than 9,500 clones, roughly 70% detected once. Sequencing was done on a sample of peripheral blood. The origin of the receptors is a man between 60 and 75 years old with COVID-19, enrolled during active disease. Both conserved end residues are part of each CDR3. A D gene is named only where the DNA matches it firmly. The size entry is marked missing in some rows and otherwise reads once, few, many or a size class.

v_gene	len	abundance	d_gene	j_gene	CDR3aa	CDR3nt
TRBV4-3	17	.	TRBD2	TRBJ2-4	CASSQDRAGVAKNIQYF	TGCGCCAGCAGCCAAGATAGGGCGGGGGTAGCCAAAAACATTCAGTACTTC
TRBV7-2	13	few	.	TRBJ1-4	CASSAFYNEKLFF	TGTGCCAGCAGCGCCTTCTATAATGAAAAACTGTTTTTT
TRBV5-5	13	few	.	TRBJ2-1	CASSLTIYNEQFF	TGTGCCAGCAGCTTGACAATTTACAATGAGCAGTTCTTC
TRBV27	14	once	.	TRBJ2-1	CASSIGPAGDEQFF	TGTGCCAGCAGTATTGGCCCGGCAGGGGATGAGCAGTTCTTC
TRBV28	15	.	.	TRBJ2-7	CASSSSRDGVDEQYF	TGTGCCAGCAGTTCCAGTCGGGATGGGGTGGACGAGCAGTACTTC
TRBV5-1	18	.	TRBD2	TRBJ2-3	CASSWGPSGSPITDTQYF	TGCGCCAGCAGCTGGGGGCCTAGCGGGAGTCCTATCACAGATACGCAGTATTTT
TRBV6-2/TRBV6-3	15	.	TRBD1	TRBJ2-1	CASSYRGQGKAYQFF	TGTGCCAGCAGTTACAGAGGACAGGGGAAAGCCTACCAGTTCTTC
TRBV7-9	19	.	.	TRBJ2-6	CASSLGWWRSGSGANVLTF	TGTGCCAGCAGCTTAGGATGGTGGCGTTCGGGCTCTGGGGCCAACGTCCTGACTTTC
TRBV29-1	14	once	TRBD2	TRBJ2-3	CSGEERGGFDTQYF	TGCAGCGGCGAGGAGCGGGGGGGCTTTGATACGCAGTATTTT
TRBV7-3	20	.	TRBD2	TRBJ2-3	CASSWGSGLAGGEGTDTQYF	TGTGCCAGCAGCTGGGGGAGTGGGCTAGCGGGAGGTGAAGGCACAGATACGCAGTATTTT
TRBV4-3	16	.	TRBD2	TRBJ2-1	CASSQQLAGVYNEQFF	TGCGCCAGCAGCCAACAGCTAGCGGGAGTATACAATGAGCAGTTCTTC
TRBV5-8	16	.	TRBD1	TRBJ1-6	CASSPLQGVRNSPLHF	TGTGCCAGCAGTCCACTGCAGGGGGTACGAAATTCACCCCTCCACTTT
TRBV5-1	13	few	.	TRBJ2-3	CASSLAPSDTQYF	TGCGCCAGCAGCTTGGCCCCGTCAGATACGCAGTATTTT
TRBV7-3	16	.	.	TRBJ2-1	CASSLTATPSYNEQFF	TGTGCCAGCAGCTTAACTGCTACTCCCTCGTACAATGAGCAGTTCTTC
TRBV5-5	13	few	.	TRBJ1-2	CASSLEGDYGYTF	TGTGCCAGCAGCTTGGAAGGGGACTATGGCTACACCTTC
TRBV3-1/TRBV3-2	16	.	.	TRBJ2-1	CASSRLPRVAYNEQFF	TGTGCCAGCAGCCGCCTTCCCAGGGTGGCCTACAATGAGCAGTTCTTC
TRBV5-6	13	.	.	TRBJ2-4	CASSLLPGNIQYF	TGTGCCAGCAGCCTGCTGCCGGGGAACATTCAGTACTTC
TRBV29-1	14	few	TRBD2	TRBJ2-1	CSVERGGTYNEQFF	TGCAGCGTTGAACGCGGGGGGACCTACAATGAGCAGTTCTTC
TRBV11-3	15	.	TRBD2	TRBJ2-3	CASSTRRGGSDTQYF	TGTGCCAGCAGCACGCGGCGGGGGGGCTCGGATACGCAGTATTTT
TRBV7-9	15	.	TRBD1	TRBJ2-7	CASSGQGSRPYEQYF	TGTGCCAGCAGCGGACAGGGTTCTCGGCCCTACGAGCAGTACTTC
TRBV28	12	.	TRBD1	TRBJ2-7	CASTGGWHEQYF	TGTGCCAGCACAGGGGGCTGGCACGAGCAGTACTTC
TRBV10-3	14	.	TRBD1	TRBJ1-3	CASSRDSGGNTIYF	TGTGCCAGCAGCCGGGACAGTGGGGGAAACACCATATATTTT
TRBV24-1	13	few	.	TRBJ1-5	CATRQGSNQPQHF	TGTGCCACCAGGCAGGGTTCCAATCAGCCCCAGCATTTT
TRBV5-6	13	medium-sized	.	TRBJ1-2	CASSYSGEHGYTF	TGTGCCAGCAGCTACTCAGGGGAGCATGGCTACACCTTC
TRBV6-2/TRBV6-3	17	.	TRBD2	TRBJ2-1	CASSYARGTNRYNEQFF	TGTGCCAGCAGTTACGCACGCGGGACTAACAGGTACAATGAGCAGTTCTTC
TRBV30	14	.	.	TRBJ1-2	CAWSPRPGDYGYTF	TGTGCCTGGAGTCCGAGGCCCGGAGACTATGGCTACACCTTC
TRBV29-1	14	.	.	TRBJ2-5	CSVALGAIQETQYF	TGCAGCGTTGCTCTTGGGGCCATCCAAGAGACCCAGTACTTC
TRBV7-2	14	.	.	TRBJ1-1	CASSFTGRSTEAFF	TGTGCCAGCAGCTTTACGGGAAGGAGCACTGAAGCTTTCTTT
TRBV27	14	.	.	TRBJ1-1	CASRGAGAETEAFF	TGTGCCAGCCGGGGGGCGGGGGCCGAAACTGAAGCTTTCTTT
TRBV7-9	15	.	TRBD1	TRBJ2-3	CASSQGTGGGNTQYF	TGTGCCAGCAGCCAAGGGACAGGGGGCGGAAATACGCAGTATTTT
TRBV20-1	16	once	.	TRBJ2-5	CSASPWGRGRIETQYF	TGCAGTGCTAGTCCCTGGGGGCGGGGGCGGATAGAGACCCAGTACTTC
TRBV2	15	.	TRBD2	TRBJ2-3	CASSESGRATDTQYF	TGTGCCAGCAGTGAAAGCGGGAGGGCCACAGATACGCAGTATTTT
TRBV7-2	17	.	.	TRBJ1-5	CASSLPARYNTIEPQHF	TGTGCCAGCAGCTTGCCAGCGAGATACAACACAATTGAGCCCCAGCATTTT
TRBV6-6	16	few	TRBD1	TRBJ2-5	CASSYSWTGSQETQYF	TGTGCCAGCAGTTACTCGTGGACAGGTAGCCAAGAGACCCAGTACTTC
TRBV7-8	15	few	.	TRBJ1-1	CASSLYGGGDTEAFF	TGTGCCAGCAGCTTATACGGGGGGGGAGACACTGAAGCTTTCTTT
TRBV6-5	14	.	TRBD2	TRBJ2-5	CASRWGGSQETQYF	TGTGCCAGTCGCTGGGGGGGAAGCCAAGAGACCCAGTACTTC
TRBV28	17	.	TRBD2	TRBJ2-5	CASKVGSGGAIGETQYF	TGTGCCAGCAAGGTTGGGAGCGGGGGGGCGATAGGAGAGACCCAGTACTTC
TRBV6-5	16	.	TRBD2	TRBJ2-2	CASSSYGLAWTGELFF	TGTGCCAGCAGTTCCTACGGACTAGCGTGGACCGGGGAGCTGTTTTTT
TRBV7-2	15	.	TRBD1	TRBJ1-3	CASRSDRATGNTIYF	TGTGCCAGCAGGTCGGACAGGGCAACTGGAAACACCATATATTTT
TRBV7-9	14	.	.	TRBJ2-7	CASSLLWGGDEQYF	TGTGCCAGCAGCTTATTGTGGGGGGGCGACGAGCAGTACTTC
TRBV10-3	17	.	.	TRBJ2-7	CAISDPGHQSFSYEQYF	TGTGCCATCAGTGACCCGGGACACCAATCGTTCTCCTACGAGCAGTACTTC
TRBV9	15	.	.	TRBJ2-5	CASTVYGRRGETQYF	TGTGCCAGCACCGTATATGGCAGGAGAGGGGAGACCCAGTACTTC
TRBV25-1	18	.	TRBD2	TRBJ2-1	CASSGGLALFRAYNEQFF	TGTGCCAGCAGTGGGGGACTAGCGCTCTTCCGAGCCTACAATGAGCAGTTCTTC
TRBV7-2	17	once	TRBD2	TRBJ2-5	CASRPPQREGLLETQYF	TGTGCCAGCAGACCCCCCCAGCGGGAGGGCCTATTGGAGACCCAGTACTTC
TRBV5-1	13	once	TRBD1	TRBJ2-1	CASSPGTDNEQFF	TGCGCCAGCAGCCCCGGGACAGACAATGAGCAGTTCTTC
TRBV29-1	12	.	.	TRBJ2-2	CSVGQNTGELFF	TGCAGCGTTGGGCAAAACACCGGGGAGCTGTTTTTT
TRBV5-1	14	.	.	TRBJ1-1	CASSSLGVNTEAFF	TGCGCCAGCAGCTCCCTCGGAGTGAACACTGAAGCTTTCTTT
TRBV7-9	19	.	TRBD2	TRBJ2-6	CASSHSGTSGRAGANVLTF	TGTGCCAGCAGCCACAGCGGGACTAGCGGGAGGGCTGGGGCCAACGTCCTGACTTTC
TRBV18	15	.	TRBD1	TRBJ1-1	CASSPRQGLSTEAFF	TGTGCCAGCTCACCTCGACAGGGGTTGTCGACTGAAGCTTTCTTT
TRBV13	16	once	TRBD2	TRBJ2-1	CASSRDGLAVYNEQFF	TGTGCCAGCAGCCGAGACGGACTAGCGGTTTACAATGAGCAGTTCTTC
TRBV10-3	14	.	TRBD1	TRBJ1-1	CAISGTAMNTEAFF	TGTGCCATCTCCGGGACAGCTATGAACACTGAAGCTTTCTTT
TRBV27	18	once	.	TRBJ2-2	CASSLTPPAGPRTGELFF	TGTGCCAGCAGTTTAACCCCCCCGGCAGGCCCCCGCACCGGGGAGCTGTTTTTT
TRBV19	16	.	TRBD1	TRBJ1-5	CATNRGIQGYNQPQHF	TGTGCCACTAATAGGGGGATACAGGGGTACAATCAGCCCCAGCATTTT
TRBV5-6	12	.	.	TRBJ1-2	CASSFKYYGYTF	TGTGCCAGCAGCTTTAAATACTATGGCTACACCTTC
TRBV7-9	14	.	.	TRBJ1-3	CASRPRDAGNTIYF	TGTGCCAGCAGACCGCGGGACGCTGGAAACACCATATATTTT
TRBV7-9	16	.	.	TRBJ1-1	CASSPEGGRLNTEAFF	TGTGCCAGCAGCCCGGAAGGAGGCAGGTTGAACACTGAAGCTTTCTTT
TRBV19	15	.	TRBD1	TRBJ1-1	CASSTRGPPHTEAFF	TGTGCCAGTAGTACCAGGGGGCCGCCGCATACTGAAGCTTTCTTT
TRBV2	15	.	TRBD1	TRBJ1-5	CASSEGTGVFQPQHF	TGTGCCAGCAGTGAAGGGACAGGGGTTTTTCAGCCCCAGCATTTT
TRBV4-1	17	.	TRBD2	TRBJ2-7	CASSQPVSGGNSYEQYF	TGCGCCAGCAGCCAACCCGTTAGCGGGGGGAACTCCTACGAGCAGTACTTC